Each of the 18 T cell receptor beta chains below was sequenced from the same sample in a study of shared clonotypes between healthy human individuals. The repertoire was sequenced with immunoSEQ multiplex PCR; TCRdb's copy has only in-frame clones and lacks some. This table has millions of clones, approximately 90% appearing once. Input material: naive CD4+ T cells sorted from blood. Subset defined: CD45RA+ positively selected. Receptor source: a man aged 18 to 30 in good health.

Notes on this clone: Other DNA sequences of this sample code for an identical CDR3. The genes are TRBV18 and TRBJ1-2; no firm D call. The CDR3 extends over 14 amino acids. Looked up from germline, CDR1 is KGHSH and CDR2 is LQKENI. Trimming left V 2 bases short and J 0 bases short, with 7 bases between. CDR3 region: CASSPGPSNYGYTF. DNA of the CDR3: TGTGCCAGCTCACCAGGCCCGTCTAACTATGGCTACACCTTC.

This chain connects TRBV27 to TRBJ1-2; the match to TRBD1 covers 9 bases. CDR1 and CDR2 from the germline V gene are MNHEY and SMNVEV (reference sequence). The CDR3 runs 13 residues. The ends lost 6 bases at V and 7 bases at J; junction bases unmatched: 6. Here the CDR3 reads CASRLQGAGGYTF. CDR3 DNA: TGTGCCAGCAGGCTACAGGGGGCAGGTGGCTACACCTTC.

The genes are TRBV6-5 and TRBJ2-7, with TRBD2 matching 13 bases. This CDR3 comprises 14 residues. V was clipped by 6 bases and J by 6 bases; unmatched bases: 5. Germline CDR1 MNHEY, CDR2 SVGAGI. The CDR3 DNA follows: TGTGCCAGCAGACTAGCGGGAGGGCCTGGCGAGCAGTACTTC. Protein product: CASRLAGGPGEQYF.

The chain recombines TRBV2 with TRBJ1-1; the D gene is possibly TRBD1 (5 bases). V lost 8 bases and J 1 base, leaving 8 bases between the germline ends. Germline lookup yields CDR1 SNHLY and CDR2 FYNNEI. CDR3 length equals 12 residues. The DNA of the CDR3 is TGTGCCAGCGAAACAGGGAACACTGAAGCTTTCTTT. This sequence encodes CASETGNTEAFF. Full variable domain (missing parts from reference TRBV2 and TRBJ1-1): EPEVTQTPSHQVTQMGQEVILRCVPISNHLYFYWYRQILGQKVEFLVSFYNNEISEKSEIFDDQFSVERPDGSNFTLKIRSTKLEDSAMYFCASETGNTEAFFGQGTRLTVV.

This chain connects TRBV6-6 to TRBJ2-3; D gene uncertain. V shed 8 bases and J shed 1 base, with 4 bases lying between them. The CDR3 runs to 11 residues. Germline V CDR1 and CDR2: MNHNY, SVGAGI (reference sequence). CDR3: CASAGTDTQYF. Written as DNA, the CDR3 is TGTGCCAGCGCAGGCACAGATACGCAGTATTTT.

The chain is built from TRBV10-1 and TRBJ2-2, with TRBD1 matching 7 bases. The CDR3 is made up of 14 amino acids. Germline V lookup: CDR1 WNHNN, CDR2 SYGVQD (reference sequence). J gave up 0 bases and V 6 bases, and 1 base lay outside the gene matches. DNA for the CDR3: TGCGCCAGCAGACAGGGGTCGAACACCGGGGAGCTGTTTTTT. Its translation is CASRQGSNTGELFF.

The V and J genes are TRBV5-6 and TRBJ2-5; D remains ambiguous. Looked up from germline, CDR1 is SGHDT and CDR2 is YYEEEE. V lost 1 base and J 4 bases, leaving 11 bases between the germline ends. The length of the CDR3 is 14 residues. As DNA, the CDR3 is TGTGCCAGCAGCTTGAGGCGGCAACGAGAGACCCAGTACTTC. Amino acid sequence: CASSLRRQRETQYF.

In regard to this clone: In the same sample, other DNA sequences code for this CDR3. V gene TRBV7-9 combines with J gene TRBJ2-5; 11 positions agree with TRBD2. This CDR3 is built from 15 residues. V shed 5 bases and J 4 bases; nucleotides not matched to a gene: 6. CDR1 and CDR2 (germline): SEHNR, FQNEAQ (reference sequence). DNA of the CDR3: TGTGCCAGCAGCCTACCACTAGCGGGGGTAGAGACCCAGTACTTC. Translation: CASSLPLAGVETQYF.

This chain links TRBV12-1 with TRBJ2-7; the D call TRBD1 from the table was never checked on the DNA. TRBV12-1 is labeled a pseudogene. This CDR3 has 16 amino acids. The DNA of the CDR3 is TGTGCCAGCAGCTCCCAGGGACAGGGGATAATCTACGAGCAGTACTTC. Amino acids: CASSSQGQGIIYEQYF.

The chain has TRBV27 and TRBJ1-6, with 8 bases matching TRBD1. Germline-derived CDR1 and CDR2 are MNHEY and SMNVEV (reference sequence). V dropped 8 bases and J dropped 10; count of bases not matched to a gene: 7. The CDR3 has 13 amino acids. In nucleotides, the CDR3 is TGTGCCAGCGGACAGGGTATCAACTCACCCCTCCACTTT. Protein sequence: CASGQGINSPLHF.

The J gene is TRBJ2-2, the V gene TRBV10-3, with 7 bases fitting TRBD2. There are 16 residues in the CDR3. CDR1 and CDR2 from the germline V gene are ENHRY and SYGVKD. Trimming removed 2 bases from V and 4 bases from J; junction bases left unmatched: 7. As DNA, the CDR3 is TGTGCCATCAGTGAGAGATCCGGGGGGAGCACCGGGGAGCTGTTTTTT. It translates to CAISERSGGSTGELFF.

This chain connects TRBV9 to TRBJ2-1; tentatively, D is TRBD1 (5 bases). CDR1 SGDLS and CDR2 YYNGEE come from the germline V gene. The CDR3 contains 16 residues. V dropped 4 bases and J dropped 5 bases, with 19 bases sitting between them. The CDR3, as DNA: TGTGCCAGCAGCCTAAAGGTGGCAGGGTGGAACAATGAGCAGTTCTTC. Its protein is CASSLKVAGWNNEQFF.

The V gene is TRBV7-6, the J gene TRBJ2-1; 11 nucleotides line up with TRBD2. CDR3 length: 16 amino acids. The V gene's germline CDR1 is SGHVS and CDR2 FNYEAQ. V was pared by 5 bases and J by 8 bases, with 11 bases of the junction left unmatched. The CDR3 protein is CASSGGLAANWDEQFF. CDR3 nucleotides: TGTGCCAGCAGCGGGGGACTAGCGGCTAACTGGGATGAGCAGTTCTTC.

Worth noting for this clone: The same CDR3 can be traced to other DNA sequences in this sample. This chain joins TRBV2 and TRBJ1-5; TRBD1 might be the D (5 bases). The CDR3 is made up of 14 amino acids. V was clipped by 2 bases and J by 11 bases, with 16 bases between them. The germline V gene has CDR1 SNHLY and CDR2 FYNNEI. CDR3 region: CASSETTRGETQHF. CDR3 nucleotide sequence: TGTGCCAGCAGTGAAACAACCCGGGGCGAGACCCAGCATTTT.

The CDR3 spells CASSMGVAEAFF. The CDR3 DNA reads as TGTGCCAGTAGTATGGGAGTTGCTGAAGCTTTCTTT. The chain has TRBV19 and TRBJ1-1; unclear D gene. V was pared by 3 bases and J by 6 bases, with 8 bases between. The CDR3 has 12 amino acids. Germline V lookup: CDR1 LNHDA, CDR2 SQIVND (reference sequence).

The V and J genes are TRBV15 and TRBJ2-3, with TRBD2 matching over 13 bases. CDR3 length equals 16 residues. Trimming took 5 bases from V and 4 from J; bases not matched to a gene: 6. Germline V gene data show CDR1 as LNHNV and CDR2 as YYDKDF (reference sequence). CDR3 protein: CATSARTSGGSDTQYF. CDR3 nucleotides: TGTGCCACCAGCGCCCGGACTAGCGGGGGATCAGATACGCAGTATTTT.

The CDR3 sequence is CASSLGTSAFTGELFF. CDR3 DNA: TGTGCCAGCAGCTTGGGGACTAGCGCGTTCACCGGGGAGCTGTTTTTT. The gene calls are TRBV5-4 and TRBJ2-2; TRBD2 matches 9 bases. This CDR3 comprises 16 residues. Germline-derived CDR1 and CDR2 are SGHNT and YYREEE (reference sequence). The ends lost 0 bases at V and 4 bases at J; junction bases unmatched: 4.

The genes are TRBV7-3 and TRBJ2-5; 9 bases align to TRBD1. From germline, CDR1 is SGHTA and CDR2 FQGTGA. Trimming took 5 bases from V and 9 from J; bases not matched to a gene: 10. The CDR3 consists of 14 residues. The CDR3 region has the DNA TGTGCCAGCAGCCCACAAGGACAGGGGTTGTCCCAGTACTTC. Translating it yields CASSPQGQGLSQYF.